Listed below are T cell receptor beta chains from one sample, sequenced in a study of blood T cells in healthy people across ages. TCRdb fed the 5' RACE reads into MiXCR, producing one record per CDR3 protein. The sample has roughly 800,000 distinct CDR3 sequences, 58% seen once. Sample: blood. These receptors all come from a man aged 25 to 45 in good health. CDR3s include the opening cysteine and the closing phenylalanine or tryptophan. Each record gives: V gene, D gene, CDR3 length, J gene, clone size, CDR3 DNA, CDR3 protein. D genes are given only for firm matches. Only some rows state a clone size, as once, few, many or a class for expanded clones.

TRBV2	TRBD1	16	TRBJ2-1	-	TGTGCCAGCAGTGTTCGGGGGACAGGGGTCCACAATGAGCAGTTCTTC	CASSVRGTGVHNEQFF
TRBV7-2	TRBD1	14	TRBJ1-2	-	TGTGCCAGCAGCTTAGCGGACAGGGCGTATGGCTACACCTTC	CASSLADRAYGYTF
TRBV28	-	14	TRBJ2-3	-	TGTGCCAGCAGTCCCAGGACAGCGTTGGATACGCAGTATTTT	CASSPRTALDTQYF
TRBV29-1	-	13	TRBJ2-3	many	TGCAGTTGGGGGCGGGATGTGCGGGATACGCAGTATTTT	CSWGRDVRDTQYF
TRBV3-1	TRBD1	14	TRBJ2-1	once	TGTGCCAGCACTCAACAGGGGGAATACAATGAGCAGTTCTTC	CASTQQGEYNEQFF
TRBV15	TRBD2	17	TRBJ2-1	-	TGTGCCACCAGCAACCGGCCTAGCGGGAGCCTCGGGGATGAGCAGTTCTTC	CATSNRPSGSLGDEQFF
TRBV5-1	TRBD1	15	TRBJ2-7	few	TGCGCCAGCAGCTTGAGACAGGGGACTTCCTACGAGCAGTACTTC	CASSLRQGTSYEQYF
TRBV20-1	-	11	TRBJ2-4	-	TGCAGTGCTAGAGAACTTCCGTGGCAGTACTTC	CSARELPWQYF
TRBV29-1	-	14	TRBJ2-7	-	TGCAGCGTTGAAGATATCAGCAGATACAATGAGCAGTACTTC	CSVEDISRYNEQYF
TRBV6-5	TRBD2	18	TRBJ2-5	few	TGTGCCAGCAGTTACACCACTCCGGGTCTAGCGGGGGACGAGACCCAGTACTTC	CASSYTTPGLAGDETQYF
TRBV5-6	-	14	TRBJ2-7	-	TGTGCCAGCAGCCACCCGGGACGGGGAGGCGAGCAGTACTTC	CASSHPGRGGEQYF
TRBV7-8	-	14	TRBJ1-1	-	TGTGCCAGCAGCTTAGCAACCCCGGGGGACAAAGCTTTCTTT	CASSLATPGDKAFF
TRBV20-1	-	12	TRBJ1-2	-	TGCAGTGCTAGGCGAGGGGGGCGCGGCTACACCTTC	CSARRGGRGYTF
TRBV20-1	TRBD2	18	TRBJ2-5	few	TGCAGTGCTAGAGGGGTATTTTTGACTAGCGGGATGGTGGAGACCCAGTACTTC	CSARGVFLTSGMVETQYF
TRBV28	TRBD2	15	TRBJ2-7	-	TGTGCCAGCAGAACCGGGACTAGCCGGTACAATGAGCAGTACTTC	CASRTGTSRYNEQYF
TRBV18	TRBD2	16	TRBJ2-1	once	TGTGCCAGCTCACCCCCGGGACTAGCTACCTACAATGAGCAGTTCTTC	CASSPPGLATYNEQFF
TRBV20-1	-	15	TRBJ1-5	few	TGCAGTGCTAGAGATAGAGACAGAGTTTATCAGCCCCAGCATTTT	CSARDRDRVYQPQHF
TRBV4-2	-	17	TRBJ2-6	-	TGTGCCAGCAGCCAAGAGGGCACAACCTATGGGGCCAACGTCCTGACTTTC	CASSQEGTTYGANVLTF
TRBV14	-	13	TRBJ1-2	-	TGTGCCAGCAGCTCCGGTCCCACCTATGGCTACACCTTC	CASSSGPTYGYTF
TRBV27	TRBD1	14	TRBJ1-6	-	TGTGCCAGCAGTTTCCGGGACAGGGCTTCTCCCCTCCACTTT	CASSFRDRASPLHF
TRBV6-2/TRBV6-3	TRBD2	15	TRBJ2-7	-	TGTGCCAGCAGACGCGGGACTAGCGTCTCCTACGAGCAGTACTTC	CASRRGTSVSYEQYF
TRBV4-3	-	14	TRBJ2-7	-	TGCGCCAGCAGCCAAGGGCACAGTACCTACGAGCAGTACTTC	CASSQGHSTYEQYF
TRBV2	-	14	TRBJ2-3	-	TGTGCCAGCAGTCCCCGGACTGGGATGGATACGCAGTATTTT	CASSPRTGMDTQYF
TRBV4-1	-	16	TRBJ2-3	-	TGCGCCAGCAGCCAAGGGCTCTGGCCAGCGGCAGATACGCAGTATTTT	CASSQGLWPAADTQYF
TRBV11-2	-	15	TRBJ2-7	-	TGTGCCAGCAGCCAAAAAGGGACCTATACCTACGAGCAGTACTTC	CASSQKGTYTYEQYF
TRBV29-1	TRBD1	16	TRBJ2-5	few	TGCAGCGTTGAAGATTTGGGACAGGGGTTGAGAGAGACCCAGTACTTC	CSVEDLGQGLRETQYF
TRBV12-3/TRBV12-4	-	13	TRBJ1-2	-	TGTGCCAGCAGTTTATCCGTGACAATGGGCTACACCTTC	CASSLSVTMGYTF
TRBV5-1	-	16	TRBJ2-1	few	TGCGCCAGCAGCTCCAATTTGTACAGCTCCTACAATGAGCAGTTCTTC	CASSSNLYSSYNEQFF
TRBV27	TRBD1	15	TRBJ1-5	few	TGTGCCAGCAGTACCGGGACAGGGAGAAATCAGCCCCAGCATTTT	CASSTGTGRNQPQHF
TRBV3-1	-	13	TRBJ2-1	-	TGTGCCAGCAGCCAAATGACGGGCAATGAGCAGTTCTTC	CASSQMTGNEQFF
TRBV5-1	-	14	TRBJ1-1	-	TGCGCCAGCAGCTTGGTTCAGCAGGACACTGAAGCTTTCTTT	CASSLVQQDTEAFF
TRBV10-2	-	13	TRBJ2-5	-	TGCGCCAGCAGGAGCGCGGGGGCAGAGACCCAGTACTTC	CASRSAGAETQYF
TRBV24-1	-	13	TRBJ1-2	-	TGTGCCACCGGAGAGCGGGGGATAGGCGGCTACACCTTC	CATGERGIGGYTF
TRBV25-1	-	14	TRBJ1-5	-	TGTGCCAGCAGTGAACTGGCACGAGGTGAGCCCCAGCATTTT	CASSELARGEPQHF
TRBV20-1	-	14	TRBJ2-3	-	TGCAGTGCTAGGGACGTCAAGGTTGCAGATACGCAGTATTTT	CSARDVKVADTQYF
TRBV7-2	TRBD2	17	TRBJ2-7	-	TGTGCCAGCAGCTTTCGTGGACTAGCGGGGGGTCCCTACGAGCAGTACTTC	CASSFRGLAGGPYEQYF
TRBV3-1	-	15	TRBJ2-5	-	TGTGCCAGCCAGTCCAGTCAACGACTCCAAGAGACCCAGTACTTC	CASQSSQRLQETQYF
TRBV6-2/TRBV6-3	-	15	TRBJ2-7	-	TGTGCCAGCAGCCATGCGGGGGCCCGGTCTTACGAGCAGTACTTC	CASSHAGARSYEQYF
TRBV28	TRBD2	16	TRBJ2-7	-	TGTGCCAGCAGTTCTCCAGCGGGAGGATCGGAGAATGAGCAGTACTTC	CASSSPAGGSENEQYF
TRBV20-1	TRBD2	15	TRBJ2-7	-	TGCAGTGCTGAGGGAAGGGCTAGCGGGACTTACGAGCAGTACTTC	CSAEGRASGTYEQYF
TRBV7-2	-	13	TRBJ2-7	-	TGTGCCAGCAGCTTAATGGGTTTGCGTGAGCAGTACTTC	CASSLMGLREQYF
TRBV5-1	TRBD1	17	TRBJ2-7	-	TGCGCCAGCAGCGCCGGACAGGGGAAGAGCCCACCCTACGAGCAGTACTTC	CASSAGQGKSPPYEQYF
TRBV20-1	-	17	TRBJ2-6	-	TGCAGTGCTAGAGCGGCCTGTATGGGGTTTGGGGCCAACGTCCTGACTTTC	CSARAACMGFGANVLTF
TRBV18	TRBD1	14	TRBJ2-7	-	TGTGCCAGCTCTCCGGGGACAGTTCGCTACGAGCAGTACTTC	CASSPGTVRYEQYF
TRBV7-9	-	13	TRBJ1-1	-	TGTGCCAGCAGCAGACAGGTTGACACTGAAGCTTTCTTT	CASSRQVDTEAFF
TRBV3-1	-	16	TRBJ2-3	-	TGTGCCAGCAGCTCCCGAACCGGGACTAGCACAGATACGCAGTATTTT	CASSSRTGTSTDTQYF
TRBV3-1	TRBD1	14	TRBJ2-5	-	TGTGCCAGCAGCGACGGACAGGGAGGAGAGACCCAGTACTTC	CASSDGQGGETQYF
TRBV6-5	TRBD2	12	TRBJ2-3	-	TGTGCCAGCAGCGTTAGCGGGGAGGCGCAGTATTTT	CASSVSGEAQYF
TRBV7-2	-	15	TRBJ2-5	-	TGTGCCAGCAGCTTAGAGGGTGGACAGTGGGAGACCCAGTACTTC	CASSLEGGQWETQYF
TRBV30	TRBD2	16	TRBJ2-1	few	TGTGCCTGGGCCCGGAGGGGTAGCGGGTGGGGGAATGAGCAGTTCTTC	CAWARRGSGWGNEQFF
TRBV29-1	TRBD2	14	TRBJ2-7	-	TGCAGCGTATGGACTAGCGGGATCTCCTACGAGCAGTACTTC	CSVWTSGISYEQYF
TRBV12-3/TRBV12-4	TRBD2	15	TRBJ2-3	-	TGTGCCAGCAGTCCGGGACTAGTATTTTCAGATACGCAGTATTTT	CASSPGLVFSDTQYF
TRBV4-1	TRBD1	17	TRBJ1-2	-	TGCGCCAGCAGCCAAGCCGCCCGGACAGGGAATAACTATGGCTACACCTTC	CASSQAARTGNNYGYTF
TRBV28	-	13	TRBJ2-3	-	TGTGCCAGCAGTCCCTCGGGGATAGATACGCAGTATTTT	CASSPSGIDTQYF
TRBV5-1	-	12	TRBJ2-7	-	TGCGCCAGCAGCTCAGACAGCAACGAGCAGTACTTC	CASSSDSNEQYF
TRBV20-1	TRBD2	14	TRBJ2-6	once	TGCAGTGCTAGATGGGGGGGAGGGGCCAACGTCCTGACTTTC	CSARWGGGANVLTF
TRBV7-9	-	14	TRBJ1-6	-	TGTGCCAGCAGCGTTTCCACAGGGAATTCACCCCTCCACTTT	CASSVSTGNSPLHF
TRBV2	TRBD1	15	TRBJ1-6	-	TGTGCCAGCAGGGACGGACAGGTGATGGATTCACCCCTCCACTTT	CASRDGQVMDSPLHF
TRBV7-2	-	13	TRBJ1-2	-	TGTGCCAGCAGCGTTACAGAGCTCTATGGCTACACCTTC	CASSVTELYGYTF